The 18 T cell receptor beta chains listed next were all sequenced from one sample in a study of blood T cell repertoires in COVID-19. Clones were sequenced by immunoSEQ multiplex PCR, and TCRdb holds only the in-frame ones, with some missing. The table shows about 140,000 clones, with about three quarters occurring only once. Sequencing was done on a sample of PBMCs or T cells enriched from blood (not recorded which). The receptors here all came from a woman between 45 and 65 years old who had recovered from COVID-19.

This clone has a handful of counts. This rearrangement joins TRBV2 to TRBJ1-4; D may be TRBD1 (6 bases). Trimming took off 7 bases at V and 8 bases at J, with 17 bases between the two ends. The CDR3 loop spans 14 amino acids. Germline V gene lookup returns CDR1 SNHLY and CDR2 FYNNEI. The CDR3 DNA reads TGTGCCAGCAAGGGTAGACCCCAGGGGGAAAAACTGTTTTTT. Its protein is CASKGRPQGEKLFF.

The rearrangement joins TRBV11-2 to TRBJ2-1, with 8 bases aligning to TRBD2. Germline V lookup: CDR1 SGHAT, CDR2 FQNNGV. V trimming: 5 bases; J trimming: 9 bases; junction bases outside the gene matches: 6. The CDR3 runs to 13 residues. The CDR3 nucleotides read TGTGCCAGCAGCATAGGACTAGCTCGTGAGCAGTTCTTC. This encodes CASSIGLAREQFF.

V gene TRBV6-1 combines with J gene TRBJ1-2, with D possibly TRBD1 on 5 matching bases. The V and J ends lost 0 bases and 4 bases respectively, with 15 bases between them. CDR3 length equals 16 residues. From germline, CDR1 is MNHNS and CDR2 SASEGT. CDR3 region: CASSEAHQGRGYGYTF. The DNA for the CDR3 is TGTGCCAGCAGTGAAGCCCATCAGGGAAGGGGCTATGGCTACACCTTC.

The chain carries TRBV5-6 and TRBJ1-2, with D uncertain. Trimming cost V 3 bases and J 2 bases, with 14 bases left between them. The length of the CDR3 is 15 residues. CDR1 SGHDT and CDR2 YYEEEE come from the germline V gene. CDR3 DNA: TGTGCCAGCAGCTCGAACGCCCAGGTCAACTATGGCTACACCTTC. Its translation is CASSSNAQVNYGYTF.

The chain links TRBV14 to TRBJ2-2; 9 bases line up with TRBD2. The V gene's germline CDR1 is SGHDN and CDR2 FVKESK. Losses at the gene ends were 6 bases for V and 3 bases for J; bases not matched to a gene: 5. CDR3 length: 15 amino acids. CDR3: CASRRAGGDTGELFF. CDR3 DNA sequence: TGTGCCAGCAGACGGGCGGGAGGGGACACCGGGGAGCTGTTTTTT.

The V gene is TRBV11-3, the J gene TRBJ1-1; D remains ambiguous. CDR1 and CDR2 (germline): SGHNT, YENEEA. The V end was cut by 3 bases, the J end by 4 bases, with 9 bases between. The CDR3 has 13 residues. CDR3 bases: TGTGCCAGCAGCTTCGGGGAGGGCACTGAAGCTTTCTTT. This sequence encodes CASSFGEGTEAFF.

This rearrangement joins TRBV9 to TRBJ2-1; 9 positions agree with TRBD2. The V gene's germline CDR1 is SGDLS and CDR2 YYNGEE. Trimming took 0 bases from V and 8 from J; bases not matched to a gene: 12. The CDR3 consists of 17 residues. The CDR3 DNA reads TGTGCCAGCAGCGTAGCTCTTGGGAGCGGGGGGTTCGATGAGCAGTTCTTC. Residues: CASSVALGSGGFDEQFF.

V and J are TRBV2 and TRBJ2-7; possibly TRBD1 for D (6 bases). Germline V gene data show CDR1 as SNHLY and CDR2 as FYNNEI. V gave up 8 bases and J gave up 2 bases, with 7 bases separating them. This CDR3 has 11 amino acids. The CDR3 protein is CASRQAYEQYF. DNA for the CDR3: TGTGCCAGCCGACAGGCCTACGAGCAGTACTTC.

In this sample, this clone turned up once. The chain has TRBV9 and TRBJ1-4; D might be TRBD1 (6 bases). The CDR3 spans 14 residues. Looked up from germline, CDR1 is SGDLS and CDR2 is YYNGEE. V gave up 4 bases and J gave up 12 bases, with 19 bases separating them. The CDR3 sequence is CASSSGTGSGELFF. Here the CDR3 DNA reads TGTGCCAGCAGCTCCGGTACAGGGAGTGGGGAACTGTTTTTT.

J is TRBJ2-1 and V is TRBV7-8; 12 bases are shared with TRBD2. After removal of 5 bases from V and 2 bases from J, the junction contained 4 bases not matched to a gene. The CDR3 length is 16 residues. Germline assignment: CDR1 SGHVS and CDR2 FQNEAQ. CDR3 amino acids: CASSPSSGGAYNEQFF. CDR3 nucleotides: TGTGCCAGCAGCCCCTCTAGCGGGGGGGCCTACAATGAGCAGTTCTTC.

This chain joins TRBV27 and TRBJ2-3; 9 bases map to TRBD2. The CDR3 length is 15 residues. The V gene's germline CDR1 is MNHEY and CDR2 SMNVEV (reference sequence). The trim removed 6 bases at V and 2 bases at J, leaving 6 bases unmatched. The DNA of the CDR3 is TGTGCCAGCAGGGGGAGCGGGAGGTCCACAGATACGCAGTATTTT. This gives the protein CASRGSGRSTDTQYF.

V is TRBV27 and J is TRBJ2-6; 7 nucleotides agree with TRBD1. J was trimmed by 0 bases and V by 5 bases; bases with no gene match: 7. There are 17 residues in the CDR3. Germline V gives CDR1 MNHEY, CDR2 SMNVEV (reference sequence). The CDR3 protein is CASSSRDSSSGANVLTF. The CDR3 bases are TGTGCCAGCAGTAGTAGGGACAGCAGCTCTGGGGCCAACGTCCTGACTTTC.

This sequence joins TRBV18 and TRBJ1-2; 10 bases map to TRBD1. The junction had 10 bases not matched to a gene; V was cut back by 3 bases and J by 6 bases. The germline CDR1 and CDR2 sequences are KGHSH and LQKENI. The CDR3 totals 16 residues. CDR3 nucleotide sequence: TGTGCCAGCTCACCCACTTCGACAGGGGGCGCCGATGGCTACACCTTC. Its protein is CASSPTSTGGADGYTF. Together with reference TRBV18 and TRBJ1-2, the CDR3 gives the full variable domain: NAGVMQNPRHLVRRRGQEARLRCSPMKGHSHVYWYRQLPEEGLKFMVYLQKENIIDESGMPKERFSAEFPKEGPSILRIQQVVRGDSAAYFCASSPTSTGGADGYTFGSGTRLTVV.

The J gene is TRBJ2-7, the V gene TRBV24-1, with a possible D match to TRBD2 (6 bases). This CDR3 is 15 amino acids long. Germline assignment: CDR1 KGHDR and CDR2 SFDVKD. The V end was cut by 4 bases, the J end by 2 bases, with 14 bases between. This chain's CDR3 is CATSEPGRSPYEQYF. CDR3 DNA: TGTGCCACCAGTGAACCCGGGAGATCCCCCTACGAGCAGTACTTC.

The gene calls are TRBV6-5 and TRBJ2-5; unclear D gene. The CDR3 runs to 11 residues. The V gene's germline CDR1 is MNHEY and CDR2 SVGAGI. Deletions cut 6 bases from V and 0 bases from J, with 2 bases between. CDR3 in amino acids: CASSYQETQYF. CDR3 DNA: TGTGCCAGCAGCTACCAAGAGACCCAGTACTTC.

The rearrangement uses TRBV16 and TRBJ1-5; D remains ambiguous. The CDR3 spans 15 residues. Germline-derived CDR1 and CDR2 are KGHSY and FQNENV. V was clipped by 7 bases and J by 1 base, with 14 bases between them. The CDR3 is CASTPILQSNQPQHF. CDR3 nucleotide sequence: TGTGCCAGCACCCCAATTTTACAGAGCAATCAGCCCCAGCATTTT.

The genes are TRBV4-1 and TRBJ2-1; a possible D gene is TRBD2 (5 bases). The CDR3 is made up of 19 amino acids. Trimming removed 0 bases from V and 4 bases from J, with 22 bases in between. The germline gives CDR1 MGHRA, CDR2 YSYEKL. The CDR3 reads CASSQEPGVPGRGYNEQFF. The CDR3 DNA follows: TGCGCCAGCAGCCAAGAGCCGGGTGTGCCGGGCCGGGGTTACAATGAGCAGTTCTTC.

The V call is TRBV28, the J call TRBJ1-1, with D perhaps TRBD1 (5 bases). There are 14 residues in the CDR3. Between the trimmed V and J ends, which lost 5 bases and 1 base, there was a span of 11 bases. Germline values: CDR1 MDHEN, CDR2 SYDVKM. CDR3 amino acids: CASSTPGQNTEAFF. In DNA, the CDR3 is TGTGCCAGCAGTACCCCCGGACAGAACACTGAAGCTTTCTTT.